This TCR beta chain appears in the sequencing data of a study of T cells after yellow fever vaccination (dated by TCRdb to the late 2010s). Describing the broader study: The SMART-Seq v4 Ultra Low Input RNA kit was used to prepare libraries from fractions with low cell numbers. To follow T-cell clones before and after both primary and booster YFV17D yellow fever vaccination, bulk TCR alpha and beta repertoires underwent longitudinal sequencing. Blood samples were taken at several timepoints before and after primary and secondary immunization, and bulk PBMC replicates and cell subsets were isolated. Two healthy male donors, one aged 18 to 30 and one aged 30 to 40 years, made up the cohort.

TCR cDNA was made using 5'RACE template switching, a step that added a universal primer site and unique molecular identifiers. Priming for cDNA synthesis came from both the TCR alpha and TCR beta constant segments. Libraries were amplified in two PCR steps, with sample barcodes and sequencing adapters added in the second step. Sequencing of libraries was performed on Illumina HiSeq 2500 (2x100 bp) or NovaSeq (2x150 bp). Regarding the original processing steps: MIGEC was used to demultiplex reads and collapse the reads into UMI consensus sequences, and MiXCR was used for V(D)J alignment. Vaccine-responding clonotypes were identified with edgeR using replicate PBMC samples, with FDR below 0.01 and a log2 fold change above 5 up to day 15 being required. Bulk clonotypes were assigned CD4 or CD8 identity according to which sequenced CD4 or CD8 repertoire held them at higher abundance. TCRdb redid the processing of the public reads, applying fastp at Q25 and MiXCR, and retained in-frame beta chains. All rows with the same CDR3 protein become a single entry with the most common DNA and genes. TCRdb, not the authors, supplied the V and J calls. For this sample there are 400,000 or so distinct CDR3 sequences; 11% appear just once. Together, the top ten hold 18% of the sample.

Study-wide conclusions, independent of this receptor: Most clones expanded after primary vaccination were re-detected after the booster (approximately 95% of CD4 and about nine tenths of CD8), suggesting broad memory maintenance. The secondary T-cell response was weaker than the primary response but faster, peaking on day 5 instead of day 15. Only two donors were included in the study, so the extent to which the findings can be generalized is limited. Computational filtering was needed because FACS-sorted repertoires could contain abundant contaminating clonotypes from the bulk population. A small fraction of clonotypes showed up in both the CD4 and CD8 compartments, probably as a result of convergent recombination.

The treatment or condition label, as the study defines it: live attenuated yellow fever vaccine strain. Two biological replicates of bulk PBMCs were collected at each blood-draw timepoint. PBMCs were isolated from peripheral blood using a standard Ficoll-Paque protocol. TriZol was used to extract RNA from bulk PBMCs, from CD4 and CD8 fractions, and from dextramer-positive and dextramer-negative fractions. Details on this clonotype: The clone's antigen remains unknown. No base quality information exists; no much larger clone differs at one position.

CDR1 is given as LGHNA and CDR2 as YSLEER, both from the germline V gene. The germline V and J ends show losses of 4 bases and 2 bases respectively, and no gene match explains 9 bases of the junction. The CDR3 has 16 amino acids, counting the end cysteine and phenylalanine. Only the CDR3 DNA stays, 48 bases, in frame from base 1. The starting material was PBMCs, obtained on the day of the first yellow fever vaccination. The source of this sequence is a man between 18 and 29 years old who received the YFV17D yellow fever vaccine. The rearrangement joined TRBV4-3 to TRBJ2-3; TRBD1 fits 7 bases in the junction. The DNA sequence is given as TGCGCCAGCAGCCCTGGGACAGAGCGTTCCACAGATACGCAGTATTTT. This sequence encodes CASSPGTERSTDTQYF.